This is a list of T cell receptor beta chains from one sample in a study of blood T cell repertoires in COVID-19. The protocol was immunoSEQ multiplex PCR, while the TCRdb copy is restricted to in-frame clones and leaves out a portion. The sample carries 200,000 to 250,000 clones, 88% recorded once. The sequencing input was PBMCs or T cells enriched from blood (not recorded which). The source of these receptors is a woman in her twenties or thirties who had recovered from COVID-19. Each CDR3 is given with its conserved first and last residue. The D gene is left open where the match is weak. Expanded clones get a size class; other rows say once, few or many, or leave the size out.

v_gene: TRBV5-6; d_gene: .; j_gene: TRBJ2-7; abundance: .; CDR3nt: TGTGCCAGCAGCTTGGTGGCTGCCCAGGGCGAGCAGTACTTC; CDR3aa: CASSLVAAQGEQYF
v_gene: TRBV12-3/TRBV12-4; d_gene: .; j_gene: TRBJ1-2; abundance: .; CDR3nt: TGTGCCAGCAGTTTCCTAGGGGTCGACGGCTACACCTTC; CDR3aa: CASSFLGVDGYTF
v_gene: TRBV7-3; d_gene: TRBD2; j_gene: TRBJ2-3; abundance: .; CDR3nt: TGTGCCAGCAGCCCACTAGCGGGGGGCACAGATACGCAGTATTTT; CDR3aa: CASSPLAGGTDTQYF
v_gene: TRBV6-5; d_gene: .; j_gene: TRBJ1-1; abundance: .; CDR3nt: TGTGCCAGCAGTTACTTGCGATTGAACACTGAAGCTTTCTTT; CDR3aa: CASSYLRLNTEAFF
v_gene: TRBV7-6; d_gene: .; j_gene: TRBJ2-2; abundance: once; CDR3nt: TGTGCCAGCAGCTTTTTCCCGGGACGGGAGATAGGCGGGGAGCTGTTTTTT; CDR3aa: CASSFFPGREIGGELFF
v_gene: TRBV7-9; d_gene: TRBD1; j_gene: TRBJ2-1; abundance: .; CDR3nt: TGTGCCAGCAGCTCCTTGGACAGGCGAAATGAGCAGTTCTTC; CDR3aa: CASSSLDRRNEQFF
v_gene: TRBV6-5; d_gene: TRBD1; j_gene: TRBJ1-2; abundance: .; CDR3nt: TGTGCCAGCAGTTACTCCCCCGACAGGGCGGGTTATGGCTACACCTTC; CDR3aa: CASSYSPDRAGYGYTF
v_gene: TRBV7-2; d_gene: .; j_gene: TRBJ1-2; abundance: .; CDR3nt: TGTGCCAGCAGCTTAGGGGAGGGAAATTGGCATGGCTACACCTTC; CDR3aa: CASSLGEGNWHGYTF
v_gene: TRBV4-1; d_gene: TRBD1; j_gene: TRBJ1-1; abundance: .; CDR3nt: TGCGCCAGCAGCCAACCGGGACAGGGGTACACTGAAGCTTTCTTT; CDR3aa: CASSQPGQGYTEAFF
v_gene: TRBV2; d_gene: TRBD1; j_gene: TRBJ1-5; abundance: once; CDR3nt: TGTGCCAGCAGTGGACAGGGGGGAAGCCAGCCCCAGCATTTT; CDR3aa: CASSGQGGSQPQHF
v_gene: TRBV19; d_gene: .; j_gene: TRBJ1-1; abundance: .; CDR3nt: TGTGCCAGTAGTATCGCGTCACGTCGGGGGGCTTTCTTT; CDR3aa: CASSIASRRGAFF
v_gene: TRBV7-2; d_gene: .; j_gene: TRBJ2-3; abundance: .; CDR3nt: TGTGCCAGCAGCCCAGCCCCCAAGCGGGTTAGCACAGATACGCAGTATTTT; CDR3aa: CASSPAPKRVSTDTQYF
v_gene: TRBV4-1; d_gene: .; j_gene: TRBJ1-4; abundance: few; CDR3nt: TGCGCCAGCAGCCAAGGTTCAGGGGAAGGGGTTAATGAAAAACTGTTTTTT; CDR3aa: CASSQGSGEGVNEKLFF
v_gene: TRBV2; d_gene: .; j_gene: TRBJ1-5; abundance: .; CDR3nt: TGTGCCAGCAGTGCAGGGGAAGAGAATCAGCCCCAGCATTTT; CDR3aa: CASSAGEENQPQHF
v_gene: TRBV3-1/TRBV3-2; d_gene: .; j_gene: TRBJ1-6; abundance: few; CDR3nt: TGTGCCAGCAGCTCCAACCAGGTTTCACCCCTCCACTTT; CDR3aa: CASSSNQVSPLHF
v_gene: TRBV6-5; d_gene: .; j_gene: TRBJ1-3; abundance: once; CDR3nt: TGTGCCAGCAGTCTCACGACAGGCTTGGGAAACACCATATATTTT; CDR3aa: CASSLTTGLGNTIYF
v_gene: TRBV4-1; d_gene: .; j_gene: TRBJ1-3; abundance: .; CDR3nt: TGCGCCAGCAGCCAGAATCCCGGCTCTGGAAACACCATATATTTT; CDR3aa: CASSQNPGSGNTIYF
v_gene: TRBV6-2/TRBV6-3; d_gene: TRBD2; j_gene: TRBJ2-2; abundance: .; CDR3nt: TGTGCCAGCAGTTACGCCCAGCGGGGGTTCACCGGGGAGCTGTTTTTT; CDR3aa: CASSYAQRGFTGELFF
v_gene: TRBV12-3/TRBV12-4; d_gene: .; j_gene: TRBJ2-1; abundance: .; CDR3nt: TGTGCCAGCAGTGGGCCCGCCAATGAGCAGTTCTTC; CDR3aa: CASSGPANEQFF
v_gene: TRBV3-1/TRBV3-2; d_gene: TRBD1; j_gene: TRBJ1-2; abundance: .; CDR3nt: TGTGCCAGCAGTCGCGGCACCACAGGGGGCAATGGCTACACCTTC; CDR3aa: CASSRGTTGGNGYTF
v_gene: TRBV19; d_gene: .; j_gene: TRBJ2-2; abundance: few; CDR3nt: TGTGCCAGTAGTATTGAGGCAGGGACCGGGGAGCTGTTTTTT; CDR3aa: CASSIEAGTGELFF
v_gene: TRBV29-1; d_gene: TRBD2; j_gene: TRBJ2-1; abundance: .; CDR3nt: TGCAGCGTTGAAGATAGCGGGGGGGCGGTGAATGAGCAGTTCTTC; CDR3aa: CSVEDSGGAVNEQFF
v_gene: TRBV9; d_gene: .; j_gene: TRBJ1-3; abundance: .; CDR3nt: TGTGCCAGCAGCGTAGATCTCGGAAACACCATATATTTT; CDR3aa: CASSVDLGNTIYF
v_gene: TRBV27; d_gene: .; j_gene: TRBJ1-5; abundance: once; CDR3nt: TGTGCCAGCAGTTTAGTAGCGCAGTATCCTAGCAATCAGCCCCAGCATTTT; CDR3aa: CASSLVAQYPSNQPQHF
v_gene: TRBV9; d_gene: .; j_gene: TRBJ1-3; abundance: .; CDR3nt: TGTGCCAGCAGCGTTCAAGAGGCGGGAAACACCATATATTTT; CDR3aa: CASSVQEAGNTIYF
v_gene: TRBV7-2; d_gene: .; j_gene: TRBJ1-5; abundance: once; CDR3nt: TGTGCCAGCAGCTTAAGGGGGGGCGCTGGCAATCAGCCCCAGCATTTT; CDR3aa: CASSLRGGAGNQPQHF
v_gene: TRBV5-1; d_gene: TRBD1; j_gene: TRBJ2-1; abundance: .; CDR3nt: TGCGCCAGCAGTTTGGACAGGGCCTACAATGAGCAGTTCTTC; CDR3aa: CASSLDRAYNEQFF
v_gene: TRBV6-4; d_gene: TRBD1; j_gene: TRBJ1-6; abundance: .; CDR3nt: TGTGCCAGCAGCGTACAGGGGGTCGGGTCACCCCTCCACTTT; CDR3aa: CASSVQGVGSPLHF
v_gene: TRBV10-3; d_gene: .; j_gene: TRBJ1-5; abundance: .; CDR3nt: TGTGCCATCAGTGAGTCCGCGGGAAGGGGCAATCAGCCCCAGCATTTT; CDR3aa: CAISESAGRGNQPQHF
v_gene: TRBV5-5; d_gene: .; j_gene: TRBJ2-5; abundance: .; CDR3nt: TGTGCCAGCAGCTTGTCGGGGTGGGAAGAGACCCAGTACTTC; CDR3aa: CASSLSGWEETQYF
v_gene: TRBV6-6; d_gene: .; j_gene: TRBJ1-1; abundance: .; CDR3nt: TGTGCCAGCACCACCTTAGGCAGGGGCGAAGCTTTCTTT; CDR3aa: CASTTLGRGEAFF
v_gene: TRBV18; d_gene: TRBD2; j_gene: TRBJ2-3; abundance: .; CDR3nt: TGTGCCAGCTCACCAACGGCGGGGGGTGTCACAGATACGCAGTATTTT; CDR3aa: CASSPTAGGVTDTQYF
v_gene: TRBV2; d_gene: .; j_gene: TRBJ1-6; abundance: .; CDR3nt: TGTGCCAGCAGTGAGCGAGGTCAGAGTAATTCACCCCTCCACTTT; CDR3aa: CASSERGQSNSPLHF
v_gene: TRBV27; d_gene: TRBD1; j_gene: TRBJ2-3; abundance: .; CDR3nt: TGTGCCAGCAGTCCCACAGGGGAGATAACAGATACGCAGTATTTT; CDR3aa: CASSPTGEITDTQYF
v_gene: TRBV28; d_gene: .; j_gene: TRBJ2-1; abundance: few; CDR3nt: TGTGCCAGCAGGAAAACGGTATCTCGCGGGAATGAGCAGTTCTTC; CDR3aa: CASRKTVSRGNEQFF
v_gene: TRBV19; d_gene: TRBD1; j_gene: TRBJ1-6; abundance: few; CDR3nt: TGTGCCAGTAGTATACGGACAGGGGAAGGGTCACCCCTCCACTTT; CDR3aa: CASSIRTGEGSPLHF
v_gene: TRBV27; d_gene: .; j_gene: TRBJ2-7; abundance: .; CDR3nt: TGTGCCAGCAGTTTATCAGAGAGGCCTTACGAGCAGTACTTC; CDR3aa: CASSLSERPYEQYF
v_gene: TRBV19; d_gene: TRBD1; j_gene: TRBJ1-1; abundance: .; CDR3nt: TGTGCCAGTAGTAGGGACAGGTCGAGTGAAGCTTTCTTT; CDR3aa: CASSRDRSSEAFF
v_gene: TRBV6-5; d_gene: .; j_gene: TRBJ2-7; abundance: .; CDR3nt: TGTGCCAGCAGTCTAGGCCCTTCCTACGAGCAGTACTTC; CDR3aa: CASSLGPSYEQYF
v_gene: TRBV19; d_gene: TRBD1; j_gene: TRBJ1-1; abundance: .; CDR3nt: TGTGCCAGTAGTATAGTTGGACAGGGGGACACTGAAGCTTTCTTT; CDR3aa: CASSIVGQGDTEAFF
v_gene: TRBV7-3; d_gene: .; j_gene: TRBJ2-3; abundance: .; CDR3nt: TGTGCCAGCAGCTTAAGCGGCGCCACAGATACGCAGTATTTT; CDR3aa: CASSLSGATDTQYF
v_gene: TRBV18; d_gene: TRBD1; j_gene: TRBJ1-5; abundance: .; CDR3nt: TGTGCCAGCTCAAGATATGGGGACAGCAAAAATCAGCCCCAGCATTTT; CDR3aa: CASSRYGDSKNQPQHF
v_gene: TRBV20-1; d_gene: TRBD1; j_gene: TRBJ1-1; abundance: once; CDR3nt: TGCAGGCCGGGACAGGGAGGGGAAGCTTTCTTT; CDR3aa: CRPGQGGEAFF
v_gene: TRBV6-5; d_gene: .; j_gene: TRBJ1-1; abundance: .; CDR3nt: TGTGCCAGCAGTTACTCGAGGAGGGGGAACACTGAAGCTTTCTTT; CDR3aa: CASSYSRRGNTEAFF
v_gene: TRBV4-1; d_gene: .; j_gene: TRBJ2-1; abundance: .; CDR3nt: TGCGCCAGCAGTCGCCCCGGGACTGGGGCCAATGAGCAGTTCTTC; CDR3aa: CASSRPGTGANEQFF
v_gene: TRBV6-2/TRBV6-3; d_gene: .; j_gene: TRBJ1-1; abundance: .; CDR3nt: TGTGCCAGCAGTTACTGGGGGGGCCCGAACACTGAAGCTTTCTTT; CDR3aa: CASSYWGGPNTEAFF
v_gene: TRBV4-3; d_gene: .; j_gene: TRBJ1-2; abundance: once; CDR3nt: TGCGCCAGCAGCCAAGAAAGGGCGGGCCCCTATGGCTACACCTTC; CDR3aa: CASSQERAGPYGYTF
v_gene: TRBV11-2; d_gene: .; j_gene: TRBJ2-5; abundance: .; CDR3nt: TGTGCCAGCAGCTTAATAGGGGTGGGGGGTCAAGAGACCCAGTACTTC; CDR3aa: CASSLIGVGGQETQYF
v_gene: TRBV2; d_gene: TRBD2; j_gene: TRBJ2-7; abundance: medium-sized; CDR3nt: TGTGCCAGCACACTAGCGGGGGGATACGAGCAGTACTTC; CDR3aa: CASTLAGGYEQYF